This TCR beta chain was recorded in a study of CD8+CD57+ T cells in acquired aplastic anemia (dated 2018 in TCRdb). With respect to the entire study: A mean of around 3 ug of DNA, ranging from about 0.17 to 30 ug, was extracted from sorted CD4+ and CD8+ cells. An average of about 10 million reads for CD4+ cells and approximately 11 million reads for CD8+ cells was obtained from healthy donor samples.

A remark on this clonotype: Its antigen specificity is not known. Base qualities are missing; no much larger clone stands one base away.

Findings and caveats that apply to the study as a whole: Around 28 CD8+ CDR3 sequences were found to be shared between patients and controls, but these sequences appeared to be highly expressed in patients and within the immunodominant clones of the patients. No significant difference in CD8+ Simpson's diversity was found between patients and healthy controls (P=0.060).

From the germline V gene (reference sequence), CDR1 is DFQATT and CDR2 is SNEGSKA. V and J are truncated by 6 bases and 3 bases respectively, leaving an intervening sequence of 18 bases. Its CDR3 holds 14 amino acids, cysteine through phenylalanine. Of the read, only the CDR3 DNA is kept; its 42 bases are in frame from base 1. In the study, sorted CD4+ and CD8+ blood T cells from patients with severe aplastic anemia and from healthy subjects underwent deep sequencing of TCR repertoires. Ficoll-Paque density gradient centrifugation was used to isolate peripheral blood mononuclear cells. Before DNA was extracted, CD4+ and CD8+ T cells were sorted using either FACS or magnetic beads. Genomic DNA served as template for TCR beta VDJ combination and CDR3 sequence profiling. An Illumina HiSeq 2000 was used for TCR repertoire sequencing. The paper's data handling went like this. Repertoires were assessed using TRBV/TRBJ rearrangement plots, CDR3 size and DJ length profiles, and Simpson's diversity index. The most abundant DNA sequence in the deep sequencing data was defined as the immunodominant clone. CDR3 amino acid sequences were screened for sharing across subjects and compared with published repertoires and the VDJdb database. TCRdb reran the public reads through fastp at Q25 and MiXCR, keeping productive beta chains. CDR3 protein sequences are deduplicated, and each keeps its most common genes and DNA. The V and J calls shown here were made by TCRdb, not taken from the authors' results. Counted in this sample were 200,000 to 250,000 distinct CDR3 sequences; 61% of them appeared once. The top ten clones comprise 25% to 30% of the sample.

The clonotype was recovered from a human donor in good health. The sequence links TRBV20-1 to TRBJ2-7; a confident D gene designation cannot be given. The sequenced material came from sorted CD4+, CD8+, or CD8+CD57+ T cells (not recorded which) from PBMCs. The CDR3: CSAPDPNKLYEQYF. DNA sequence: TGCAGTGCACCGGACCCTAACAAACTCTACGAGCAGTACTTC.